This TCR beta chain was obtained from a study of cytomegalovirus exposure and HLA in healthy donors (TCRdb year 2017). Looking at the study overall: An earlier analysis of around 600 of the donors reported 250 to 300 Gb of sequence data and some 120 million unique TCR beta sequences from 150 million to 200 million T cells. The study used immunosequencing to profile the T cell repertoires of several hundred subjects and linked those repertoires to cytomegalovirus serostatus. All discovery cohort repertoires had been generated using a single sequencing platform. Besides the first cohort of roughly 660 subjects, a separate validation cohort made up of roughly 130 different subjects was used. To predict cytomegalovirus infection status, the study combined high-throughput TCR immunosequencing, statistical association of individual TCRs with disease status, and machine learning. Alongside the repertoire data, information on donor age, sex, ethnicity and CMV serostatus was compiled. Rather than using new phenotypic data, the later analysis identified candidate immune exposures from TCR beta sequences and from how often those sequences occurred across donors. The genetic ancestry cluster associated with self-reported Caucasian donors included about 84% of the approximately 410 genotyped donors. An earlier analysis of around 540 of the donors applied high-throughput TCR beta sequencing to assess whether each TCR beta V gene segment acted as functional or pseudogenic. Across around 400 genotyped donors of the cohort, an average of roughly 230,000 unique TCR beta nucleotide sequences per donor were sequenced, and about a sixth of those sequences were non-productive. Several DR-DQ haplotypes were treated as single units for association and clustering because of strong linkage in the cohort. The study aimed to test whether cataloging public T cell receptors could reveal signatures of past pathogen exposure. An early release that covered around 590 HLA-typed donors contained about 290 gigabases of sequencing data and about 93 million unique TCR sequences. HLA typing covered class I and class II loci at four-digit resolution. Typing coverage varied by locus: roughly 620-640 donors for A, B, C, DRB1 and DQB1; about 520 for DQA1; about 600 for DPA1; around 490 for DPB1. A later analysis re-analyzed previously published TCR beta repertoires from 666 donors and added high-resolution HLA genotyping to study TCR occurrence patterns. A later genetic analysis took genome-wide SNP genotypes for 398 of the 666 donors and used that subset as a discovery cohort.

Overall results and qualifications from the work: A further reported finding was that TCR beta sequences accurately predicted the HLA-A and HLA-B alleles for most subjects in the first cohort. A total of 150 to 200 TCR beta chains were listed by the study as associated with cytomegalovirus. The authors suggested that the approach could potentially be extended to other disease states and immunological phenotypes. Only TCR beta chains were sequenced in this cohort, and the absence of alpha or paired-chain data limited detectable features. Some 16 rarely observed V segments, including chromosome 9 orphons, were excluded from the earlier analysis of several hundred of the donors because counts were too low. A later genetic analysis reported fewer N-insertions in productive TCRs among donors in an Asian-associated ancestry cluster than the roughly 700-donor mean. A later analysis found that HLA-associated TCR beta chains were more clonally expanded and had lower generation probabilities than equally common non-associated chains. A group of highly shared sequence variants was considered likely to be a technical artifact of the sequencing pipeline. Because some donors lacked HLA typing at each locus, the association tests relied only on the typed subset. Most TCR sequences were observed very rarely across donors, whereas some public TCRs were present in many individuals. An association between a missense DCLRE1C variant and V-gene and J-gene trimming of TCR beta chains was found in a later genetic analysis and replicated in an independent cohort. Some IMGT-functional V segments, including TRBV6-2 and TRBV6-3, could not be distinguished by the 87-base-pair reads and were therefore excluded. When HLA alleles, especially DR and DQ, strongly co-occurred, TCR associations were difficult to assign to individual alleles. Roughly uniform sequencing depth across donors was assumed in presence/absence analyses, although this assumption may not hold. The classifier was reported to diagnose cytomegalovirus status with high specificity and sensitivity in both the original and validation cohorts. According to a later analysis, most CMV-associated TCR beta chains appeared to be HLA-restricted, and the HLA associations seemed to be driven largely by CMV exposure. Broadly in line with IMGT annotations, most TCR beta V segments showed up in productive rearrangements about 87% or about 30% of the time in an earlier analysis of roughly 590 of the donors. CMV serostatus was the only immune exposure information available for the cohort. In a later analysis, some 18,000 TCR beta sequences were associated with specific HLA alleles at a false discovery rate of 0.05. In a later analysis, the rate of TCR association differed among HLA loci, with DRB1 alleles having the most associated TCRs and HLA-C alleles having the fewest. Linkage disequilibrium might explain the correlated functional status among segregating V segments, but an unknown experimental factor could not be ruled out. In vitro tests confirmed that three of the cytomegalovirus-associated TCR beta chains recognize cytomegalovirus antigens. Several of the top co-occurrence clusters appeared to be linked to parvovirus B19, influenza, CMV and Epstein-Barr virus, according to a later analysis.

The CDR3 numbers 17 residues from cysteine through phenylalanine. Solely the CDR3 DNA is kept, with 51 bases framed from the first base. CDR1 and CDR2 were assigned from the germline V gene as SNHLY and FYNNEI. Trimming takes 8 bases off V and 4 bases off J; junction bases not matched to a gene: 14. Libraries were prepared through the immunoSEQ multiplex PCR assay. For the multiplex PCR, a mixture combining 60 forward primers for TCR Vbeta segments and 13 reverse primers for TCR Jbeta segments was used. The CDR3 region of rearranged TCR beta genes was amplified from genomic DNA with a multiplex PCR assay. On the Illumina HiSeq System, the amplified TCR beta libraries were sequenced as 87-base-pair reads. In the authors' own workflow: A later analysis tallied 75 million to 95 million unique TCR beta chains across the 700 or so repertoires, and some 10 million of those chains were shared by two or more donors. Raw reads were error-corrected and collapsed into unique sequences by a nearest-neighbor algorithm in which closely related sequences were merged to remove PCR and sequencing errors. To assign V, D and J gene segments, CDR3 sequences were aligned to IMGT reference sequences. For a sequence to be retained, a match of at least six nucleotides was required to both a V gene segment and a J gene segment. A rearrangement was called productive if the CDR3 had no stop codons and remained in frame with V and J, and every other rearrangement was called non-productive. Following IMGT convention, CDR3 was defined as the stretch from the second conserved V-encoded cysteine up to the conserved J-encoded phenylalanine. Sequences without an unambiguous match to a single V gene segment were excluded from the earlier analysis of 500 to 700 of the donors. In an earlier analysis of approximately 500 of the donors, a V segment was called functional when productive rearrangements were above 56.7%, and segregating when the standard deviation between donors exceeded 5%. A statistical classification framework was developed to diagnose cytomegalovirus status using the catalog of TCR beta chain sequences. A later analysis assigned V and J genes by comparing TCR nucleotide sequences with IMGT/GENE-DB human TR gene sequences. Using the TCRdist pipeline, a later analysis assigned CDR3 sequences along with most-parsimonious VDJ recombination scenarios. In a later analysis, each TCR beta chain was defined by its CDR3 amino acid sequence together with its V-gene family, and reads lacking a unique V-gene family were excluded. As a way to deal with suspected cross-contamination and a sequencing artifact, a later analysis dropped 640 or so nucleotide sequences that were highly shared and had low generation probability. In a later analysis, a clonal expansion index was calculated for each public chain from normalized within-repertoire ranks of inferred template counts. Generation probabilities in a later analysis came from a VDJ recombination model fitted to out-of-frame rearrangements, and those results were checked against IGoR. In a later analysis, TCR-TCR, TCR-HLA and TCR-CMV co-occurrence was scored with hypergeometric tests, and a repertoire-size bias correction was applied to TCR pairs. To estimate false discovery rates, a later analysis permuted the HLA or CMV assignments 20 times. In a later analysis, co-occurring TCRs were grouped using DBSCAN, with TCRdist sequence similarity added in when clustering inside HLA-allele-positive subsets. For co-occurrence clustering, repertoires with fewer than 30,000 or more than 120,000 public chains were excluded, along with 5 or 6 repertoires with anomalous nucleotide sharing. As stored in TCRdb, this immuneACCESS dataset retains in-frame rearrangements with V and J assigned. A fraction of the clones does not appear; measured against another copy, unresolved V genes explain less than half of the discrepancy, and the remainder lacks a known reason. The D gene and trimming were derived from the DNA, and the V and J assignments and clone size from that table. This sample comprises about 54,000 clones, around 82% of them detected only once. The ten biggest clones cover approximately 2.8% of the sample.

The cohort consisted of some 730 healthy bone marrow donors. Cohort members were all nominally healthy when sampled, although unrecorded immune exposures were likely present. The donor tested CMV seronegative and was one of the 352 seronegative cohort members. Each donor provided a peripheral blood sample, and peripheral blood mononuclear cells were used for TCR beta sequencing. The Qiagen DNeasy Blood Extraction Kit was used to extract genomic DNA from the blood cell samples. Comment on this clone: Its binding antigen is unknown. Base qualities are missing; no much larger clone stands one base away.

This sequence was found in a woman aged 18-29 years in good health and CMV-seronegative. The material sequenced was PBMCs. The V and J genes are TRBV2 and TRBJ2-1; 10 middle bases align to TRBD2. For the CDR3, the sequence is CASPGASGRSGYNEQFF. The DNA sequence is TGTGCCAGCCCTGGGGCTAGCGGGAGATCTGGTTACAATGAGCAGTTCTTC.